Listed here are 8 T cell receptor beta chains from one sample, sequenced in a study of radiotherapy plus CTLA-4 blockade in lung cancer. Profiled with immunoSEQ multiplex PCR; TCRdb holds only in-frame clones, not every one. The repertoire holds around 40,000 clones, 75% to 90% seen once, with 5% to 7.5% in the top ten. The sequenced sample was peripheral blood, obtained from a patient treated with radiotherapy plus ipilimumab. These receptors were collected from a human donor with non-small cell lung cancer who had stable disease on radiotherapy plus ipilimumab.

This clone was detected only a few times. The chain combines TRBV4-3 with TRBJ2-2; 9 bases agree with TRBD2. Germline CDR1 reads LGHNA; CDR2 reads YSLEER. Germline trimming cut 1 base from V and 0 bases from J; bases unmatched to any gene: 6. The CDR3 loop spans 18 amino acids. The CDR3 DNA reads TGCGCCAGCAGCCAAGCACTAGCGGGTATAACGAACACCGGGGAGCTGTTTTTT. Its protein product is CASSQALAGITNTGELFF.

The rearrangement joins TRBV2 to TRBJ1-2; TRBD1 aligns across 9 bases. Germline assignment: CDR1 SNHLY and CDR2 FYNNEI. V was clipped by 6 bases and J by 6 bases; unmatched bases: 11. The CDR3 contains 15 residues. This chain's CDR3 is CASSLRGDRVDGYTF. CDR3 coding DNA: TGTGCCAGCAGCCTAAGGGGGGACAGGGTGGATGGCTACACCTTC.

The J gene is TRBJ2-2, the V gene TRBV4-3, with D perhaps matching TRBD2 (6 bases). V was trimmed by 0 bases and J by 6 bases, leaving 11 bases between them. The CDR3 has 15 residues. The germline CDR1 and CDR2 sequences are LGHNA and YSLEER. The CDR3 loop reads CASSQDTGDPGELFF. The CDR3 nucleotides are TGCGCCAGCAGCCAAGATACGGGAGATCCCGGGGAGCTGTTTTTT.

The chain employs TRBV9 and TRBJ1-2; D is uncertain. CDR3 length: 14 residues. The germline CDR1 and CDR2 sequences are SGDLS and YYNGEE. V was clipped by 0 bases and J by 4 bases, with 10 bases between them. The CDR3 here is CASSVDLGIYGYTF. For the CDR3, the DNA is TGTGCCAGCAGCGTAGATCTGGGCATCTATGGCTACACCTTC.

This sequence joins TRBV7-2 and TRBJ2-7, with no clear D. The CDR3 extends over 14 amino acids. Trimming pared 7 bases from V and 1 base from J, leaving 14 bases between. Germline V gives CDR1 SGHTA, CDR2 FQGNSA. CDR3 region: CASTRLSNSYEQYF. The CDR3 DNA reads TGTGCCAGCACCCGTTTGAGCAATTCCTACGAGCAGTACTTC.

The V call is TRBV7-3, the J call TRBJ2-2; the D is unclear. With 2 bases removed from V and 0 bases from J, the gap between germline ends came to 10 bases. There are 16 residues in the CDR3. CDR1 SGHTA and CDR2 FQGTGA come from the germline V gene. CDR3 DNA sequence: TGTGCCAGCAGCTTAGTCCACACGTCGAACACCGGGGAGCTGTTTTTT. As protein: CASSLVHTSNTGELFF.

This sequence joins TRBV11-3 and TRBJ2-5; TRBD1 matches 7 bases. This CDR3 is 15 amino acids long. Trimming cost V 8 bases and J 3 bases; bases outside gene matches: 12. Germline V gene lookup returns CDR1 SGHNT and CDR2 YENEEA. In DNA, the CDR3 is TGTGCCAGCTCTCCCGGGACAGCAATCGAAGAGACCCAGTACTTC. It encodes CASSPGTAIEETQYF.

V is TRBV5-1 and J is TRBJ2-1; 9 positions agree with TRBD1. The ends lost 3 bases at V and 2 bases at J; junction bases unmatched: 9. This CDR3 comprises 17 residues. The germline V gene encodes CDR1 SGHRS and CDR2 YFSETQ. The CDR3 sequence is CASSSFRDRATYNEQFF. The CDR3 DNA is TGCGCCAGCAGCTCTTTCCGGGACAGGGCAACCTACAATGAGCAGTTCTTC.